Reported below is one T cell receptor beta chain. The CDR3 is 13 amino acids. Germline V gene data show CDR1 as SQVTM and CDR2 as ANQGSEA. The table came from immunoSEQ multiplex PCR; TCRdb's copy has only in-frame clones and leaves some out. The sample lists around 95,000 clones, approximately 82% seen once, with roughly 7.6% in the top ten. The data belong to a study of radiation and T cells in renal cell carcinoma. The time point denotes: blood 4 weeks post-SBRT, at nephrectomy. The treatment was: 15 Gy SBRT to primary tumor, nephrectomy 4 weeks later. This chain connects TRBV29-1 to TRBJ2-5; 12 nucleotides line up with TRBD2. Gene TRBJ2-7 matches the end of the DNA better, so the J call may be wrong. The input for sequencing was blood, taken from a patient whose treatment included radiotherapy and nephrectomy. The clonotype comes from a man aged 55 to 70 with renal cell carcinoma. The CDR3 region is CSVLAGGSYEQYF. The CDR3 nucleotides are TGCAGCGTGCTAGCGGGAGGGTCCTACGAGCAGTACTTC.